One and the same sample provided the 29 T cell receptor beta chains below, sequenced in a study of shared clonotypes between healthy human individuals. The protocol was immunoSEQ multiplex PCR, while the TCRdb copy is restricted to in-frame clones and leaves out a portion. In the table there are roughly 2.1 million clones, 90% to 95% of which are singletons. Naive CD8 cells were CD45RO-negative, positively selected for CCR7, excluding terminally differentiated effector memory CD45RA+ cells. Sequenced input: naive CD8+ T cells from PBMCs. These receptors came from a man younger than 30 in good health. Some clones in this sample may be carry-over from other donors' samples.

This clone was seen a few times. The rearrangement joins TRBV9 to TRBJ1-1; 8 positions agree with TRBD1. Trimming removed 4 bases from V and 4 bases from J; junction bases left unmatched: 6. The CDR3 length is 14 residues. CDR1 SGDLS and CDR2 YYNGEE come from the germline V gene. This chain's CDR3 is CASSKGQELTEAFF. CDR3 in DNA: TGTGCCAGCAGCAAGGGACAGGAGCTCACTGAAGCTTTCTTT.

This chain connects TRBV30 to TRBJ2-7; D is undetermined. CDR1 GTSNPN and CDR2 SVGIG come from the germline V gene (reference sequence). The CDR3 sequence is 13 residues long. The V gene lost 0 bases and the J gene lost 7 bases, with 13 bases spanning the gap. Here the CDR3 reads CAWSVSGPREQYF. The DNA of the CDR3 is TGTGCCTGGAGTGTCTCCGGGCCCCGGGAGCAGTACTTC.

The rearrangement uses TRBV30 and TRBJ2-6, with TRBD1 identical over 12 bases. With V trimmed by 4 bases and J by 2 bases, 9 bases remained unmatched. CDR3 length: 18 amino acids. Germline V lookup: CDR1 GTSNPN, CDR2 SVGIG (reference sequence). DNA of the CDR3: TGTGCCTGGATGATGACGGGACAGGGGGCGCCTGGGGCCAACGTCCTGACTTTC. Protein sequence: CAWMMTGQGAPGANVLTF.

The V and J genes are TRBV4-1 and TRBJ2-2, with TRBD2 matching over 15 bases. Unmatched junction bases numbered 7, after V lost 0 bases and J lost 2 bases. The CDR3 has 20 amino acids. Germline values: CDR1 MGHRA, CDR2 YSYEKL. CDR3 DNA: TGCGCCAGCAGCCAAGATTATGGGACTAGCGGGAGGTTCAACACCGGGGAGCTGTTTTTT. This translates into CASSQDYGTSGRFNTGELFF.

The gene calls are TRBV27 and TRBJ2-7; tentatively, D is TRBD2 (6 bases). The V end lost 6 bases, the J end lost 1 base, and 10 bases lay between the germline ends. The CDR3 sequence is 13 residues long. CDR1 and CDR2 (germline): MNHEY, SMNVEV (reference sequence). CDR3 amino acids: CASRGLGSYEQYF. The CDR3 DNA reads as TGTGCCAGCAGGGGACTGGGGTCCTACGAGCAGTACTTC.

The CDR3 spells CASSWQPDRYEQYF. The CDR3 coding sequence is TGTGCCAGCAGCTGGCAGCCGGACCGGTACGAGCAGTACTTC. The chain carries TRBV11-2 and TRBJ2-7; no clear D. Trimming shortened V by 4 bases and J by 4 bases, and 14 bases separated the two germline ends. The germline V gene encodes CDR1 SGHAT and CDR2 FQNNGV. The CDR3 consists of 14 residues.

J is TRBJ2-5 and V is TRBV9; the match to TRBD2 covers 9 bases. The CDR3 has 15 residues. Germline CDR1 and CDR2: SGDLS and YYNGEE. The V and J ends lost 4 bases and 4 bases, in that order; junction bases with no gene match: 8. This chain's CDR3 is CASSSAGGLGETQYF. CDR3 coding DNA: TGTGCCAGCAGCTCCGCGGGAGGGCTGGGAGAGACCCAGTACTTC. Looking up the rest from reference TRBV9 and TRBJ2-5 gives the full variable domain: DSGVTQTPKHLITATGQRVTLRCSPRSGDLSVYWYQQSLDQGLQFLIQYYNGEERAKGNILERFSAQQFPDLHSELNLSSLELGDSALYFCASSSAGGLGETQYFGPGTRLLVL.

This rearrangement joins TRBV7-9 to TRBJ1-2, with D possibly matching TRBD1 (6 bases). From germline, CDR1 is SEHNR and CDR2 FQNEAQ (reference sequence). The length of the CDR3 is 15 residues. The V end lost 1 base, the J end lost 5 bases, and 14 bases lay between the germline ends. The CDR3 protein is CASSLVGTKEYGYTF. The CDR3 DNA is TGTGCCAGCAGCTTAGTTGGGACAAAGGAATATGGCTACACCTTC.

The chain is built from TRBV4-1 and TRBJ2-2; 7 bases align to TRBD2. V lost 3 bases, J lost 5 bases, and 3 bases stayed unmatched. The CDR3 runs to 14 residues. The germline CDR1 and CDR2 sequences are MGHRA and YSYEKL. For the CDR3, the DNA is TGCGCCAGCAGCCAGGGGACTACGACCGGGGAGCTGTTTTTT. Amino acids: CASSQGTTTGELFF.

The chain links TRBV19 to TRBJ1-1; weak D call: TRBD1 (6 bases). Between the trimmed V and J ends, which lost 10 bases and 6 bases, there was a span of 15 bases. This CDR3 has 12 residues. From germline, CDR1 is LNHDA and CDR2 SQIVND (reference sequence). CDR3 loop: CATSAGGPEAFF. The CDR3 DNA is TGTGCCACCTCGGCGGGGGGGCCTGAAGCTTTCTTT.

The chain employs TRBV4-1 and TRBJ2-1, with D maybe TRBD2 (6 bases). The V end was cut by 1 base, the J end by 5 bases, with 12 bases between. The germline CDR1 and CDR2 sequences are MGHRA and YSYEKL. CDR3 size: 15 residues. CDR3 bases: TGCGCCAGCAGCCAAGGGCCTAGCGCAAACAATGAGCAGTTCTTC. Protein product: CASSQGPSANNEQFF.

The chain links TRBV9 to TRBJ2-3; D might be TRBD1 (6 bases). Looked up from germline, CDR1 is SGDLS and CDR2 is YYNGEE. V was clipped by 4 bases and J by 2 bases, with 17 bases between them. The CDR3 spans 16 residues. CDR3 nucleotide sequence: TGTGCCAGCAGCCCAGGACAGAACGATATCACAGATACGCAGTATTTT. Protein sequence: CASSPGQNDITDTQYF.

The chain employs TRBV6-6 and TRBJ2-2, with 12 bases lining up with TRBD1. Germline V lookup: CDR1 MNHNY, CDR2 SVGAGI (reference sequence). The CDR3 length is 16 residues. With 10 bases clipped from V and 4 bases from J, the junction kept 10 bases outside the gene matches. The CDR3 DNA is TGTGCCACGGACGGGACAGGGGGCGTTATCACCGGGGAGCTGTTTTTT. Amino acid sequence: CATDGTGGVITGELFF.

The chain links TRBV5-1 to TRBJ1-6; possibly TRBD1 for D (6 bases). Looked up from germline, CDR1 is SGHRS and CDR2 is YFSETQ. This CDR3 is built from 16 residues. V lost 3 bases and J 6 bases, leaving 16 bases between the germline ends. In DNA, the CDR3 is TGCGCCAGCAGCTACCTCCACACGGGGGCTAATTCACCCCTCCACTTT. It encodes CASSYLHTGANSPLHF. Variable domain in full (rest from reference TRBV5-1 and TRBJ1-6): KAGVTQTPRYLIKTRGQQVTLSCSPISGHRSVSWYQQTPGQGLQFLFEYFSETQRNKGNFPGRFSGRQFSNSRSEMNVSTLELGDSALYLCASSYLHTGANSPLHFGNGTRLTVT.

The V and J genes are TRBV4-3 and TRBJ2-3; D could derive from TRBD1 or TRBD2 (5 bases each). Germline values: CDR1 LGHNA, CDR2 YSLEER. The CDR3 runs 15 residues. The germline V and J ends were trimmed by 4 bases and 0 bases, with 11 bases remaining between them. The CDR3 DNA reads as TGCGCCAGCAGCCCAGGGTCGGGAAGCACAGATACGCAGTATTTT. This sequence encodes CASSPGSGSTDTQYF.

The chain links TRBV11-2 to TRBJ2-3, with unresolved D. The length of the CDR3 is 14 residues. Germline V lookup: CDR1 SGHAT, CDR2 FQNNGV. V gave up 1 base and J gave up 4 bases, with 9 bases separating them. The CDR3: CASSLVPASDTQYF. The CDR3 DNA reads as TGTGCCAGCAGCTTAGTTCCAGCGTCAGATACGCAGTATTTT.

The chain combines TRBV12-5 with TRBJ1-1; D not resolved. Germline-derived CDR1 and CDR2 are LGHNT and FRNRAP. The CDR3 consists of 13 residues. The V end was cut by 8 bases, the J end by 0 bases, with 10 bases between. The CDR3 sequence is CASSLTVNTEAFF. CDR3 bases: TGTGCTAGTTCCCTCACAGTGAACACTGAAGCTTTCTTT.

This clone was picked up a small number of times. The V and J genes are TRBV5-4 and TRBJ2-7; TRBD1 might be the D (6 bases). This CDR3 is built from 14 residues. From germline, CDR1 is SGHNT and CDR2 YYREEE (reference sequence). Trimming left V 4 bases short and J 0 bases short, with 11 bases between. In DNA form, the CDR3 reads TGTGCCAGCAGCGCGACGGACAGCTCCTACGAGCAGTACTTC. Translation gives CASSATDSSYEQYF.

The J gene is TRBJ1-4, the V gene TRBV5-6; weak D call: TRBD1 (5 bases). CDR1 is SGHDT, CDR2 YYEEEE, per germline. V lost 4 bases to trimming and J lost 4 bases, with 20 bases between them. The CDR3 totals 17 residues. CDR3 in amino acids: CASSAPGQGSFNEKLFF. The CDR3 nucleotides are TGTGCCAGCAGCGCCCCTGGGCAGGGCTCCTTTAATGAAAAACTGTTTTTT.

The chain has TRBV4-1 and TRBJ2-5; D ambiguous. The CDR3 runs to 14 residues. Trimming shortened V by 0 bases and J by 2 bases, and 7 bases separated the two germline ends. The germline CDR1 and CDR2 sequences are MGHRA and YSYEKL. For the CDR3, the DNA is TGCGCCAGCAGCCAAGAAGGGCAGCAAGAGACCCAGTACTTC. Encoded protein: CASSQEGQQETQYF.

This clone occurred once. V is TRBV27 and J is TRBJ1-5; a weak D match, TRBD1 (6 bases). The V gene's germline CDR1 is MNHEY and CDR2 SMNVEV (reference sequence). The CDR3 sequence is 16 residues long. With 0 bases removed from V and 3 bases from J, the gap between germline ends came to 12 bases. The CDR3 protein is CASSLSPGASNQPQHF. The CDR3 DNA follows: TGTGCCAGCAGTTTATCCCCGGGGGCGTCCAATCAGCCCCAGCATTTT.

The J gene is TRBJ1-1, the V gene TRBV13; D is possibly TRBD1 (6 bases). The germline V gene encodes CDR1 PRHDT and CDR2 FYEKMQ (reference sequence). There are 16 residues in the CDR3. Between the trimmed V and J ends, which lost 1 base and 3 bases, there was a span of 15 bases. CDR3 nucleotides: TGTGCCAGCAGCTTAGACCGGGGGCAAAGACACACTGAAGCTTTCTTT. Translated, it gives CASSLDRGQRHTEAFF.

The CDR3 loop is CASSDFLGQGGETQYF. CDR3 sequence (DNA): TGTGCCAGCAGTGACTTCCTAGGACAGGGGGGGGAGACCCAGTACTTC. This chain connects TRBV6-4 to TRBJ2-5; TRBD1 agrees at 10 bases. CDR1 MRHNA and CDR2 SNTAGT come from the germline V gene. The CDR3 extends over 16 amino acids. After removal of 1 base from V and 5 bases from J, the junction contained 7 bases not matched to a gene.

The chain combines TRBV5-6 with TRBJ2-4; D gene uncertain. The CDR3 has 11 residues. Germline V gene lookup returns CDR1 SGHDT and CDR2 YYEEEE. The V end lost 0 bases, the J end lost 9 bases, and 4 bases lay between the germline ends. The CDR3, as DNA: TGTGCCAGCAGCTTGGGGGGCATTCAGTACTTC. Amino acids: CASSLGGIQYF.

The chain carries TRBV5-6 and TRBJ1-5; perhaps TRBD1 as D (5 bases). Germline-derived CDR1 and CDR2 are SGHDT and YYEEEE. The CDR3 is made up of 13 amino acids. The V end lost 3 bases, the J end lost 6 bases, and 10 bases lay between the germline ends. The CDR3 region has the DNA TGTGCCAGCAGCTCTGCAGGGTCTCAGCCCCAGCATTTT. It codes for CASSSAGSQPQHF.

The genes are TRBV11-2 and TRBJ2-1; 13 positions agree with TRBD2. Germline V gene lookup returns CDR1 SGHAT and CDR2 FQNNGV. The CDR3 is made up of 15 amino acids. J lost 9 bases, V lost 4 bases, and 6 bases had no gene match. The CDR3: CASSSLGLAGAEQFF. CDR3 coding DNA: TGTGCCAGCAGCTCCCTTGGACTAGCGGGAGCTGAGCAGTTCTTC.

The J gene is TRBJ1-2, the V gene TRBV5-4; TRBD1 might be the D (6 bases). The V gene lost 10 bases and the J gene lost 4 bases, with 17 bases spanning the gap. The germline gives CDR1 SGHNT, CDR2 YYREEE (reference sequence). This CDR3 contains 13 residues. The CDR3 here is CASKSGGAYGYTF. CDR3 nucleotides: TGTGCCTCAAAGTCGGGGGGCGCCTATGGCTACACCTTC.

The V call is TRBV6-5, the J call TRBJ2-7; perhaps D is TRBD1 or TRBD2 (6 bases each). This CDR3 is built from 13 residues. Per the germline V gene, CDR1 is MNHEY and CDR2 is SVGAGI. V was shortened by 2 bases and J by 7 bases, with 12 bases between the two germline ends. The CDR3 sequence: CASSYGGPGEQYF. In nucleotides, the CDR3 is TGTGCCAGCAGTTACGGGGGGCCGGGTGAGCAGTACTTC.

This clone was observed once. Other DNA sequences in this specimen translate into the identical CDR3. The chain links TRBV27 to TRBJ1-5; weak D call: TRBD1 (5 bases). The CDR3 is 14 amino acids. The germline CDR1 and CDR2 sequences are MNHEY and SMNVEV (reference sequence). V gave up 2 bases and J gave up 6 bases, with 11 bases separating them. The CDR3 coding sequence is TGTGCCAGCAGTTTACAGGGCTCGGGTCAGCCCCAGCATTTT. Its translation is CASSLQGSGQPQHF.